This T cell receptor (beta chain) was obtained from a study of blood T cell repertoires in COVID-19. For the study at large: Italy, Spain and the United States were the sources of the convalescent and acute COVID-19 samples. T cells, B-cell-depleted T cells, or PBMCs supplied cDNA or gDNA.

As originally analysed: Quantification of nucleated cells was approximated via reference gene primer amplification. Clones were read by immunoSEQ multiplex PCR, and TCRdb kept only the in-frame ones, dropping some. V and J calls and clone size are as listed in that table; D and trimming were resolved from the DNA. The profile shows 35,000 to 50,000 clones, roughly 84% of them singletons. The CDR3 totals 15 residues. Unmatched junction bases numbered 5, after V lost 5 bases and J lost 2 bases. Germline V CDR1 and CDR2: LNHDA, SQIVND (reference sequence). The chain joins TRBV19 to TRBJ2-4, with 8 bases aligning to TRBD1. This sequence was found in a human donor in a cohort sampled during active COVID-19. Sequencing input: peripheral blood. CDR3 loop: CASSDDRGPKNIQYF. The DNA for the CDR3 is TGTGCCAGTAGTGACGACAGGGGACCCAAAAACATTCAGTACTTC.